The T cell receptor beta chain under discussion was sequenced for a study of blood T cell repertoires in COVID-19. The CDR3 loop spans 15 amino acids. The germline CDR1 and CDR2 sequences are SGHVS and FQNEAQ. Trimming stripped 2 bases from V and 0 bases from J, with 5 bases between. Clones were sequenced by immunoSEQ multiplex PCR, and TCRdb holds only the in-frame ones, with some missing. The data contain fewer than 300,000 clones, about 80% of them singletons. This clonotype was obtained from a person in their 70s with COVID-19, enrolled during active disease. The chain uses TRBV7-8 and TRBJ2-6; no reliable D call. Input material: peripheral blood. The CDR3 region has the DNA TGTGCCAGCAGCTTATTTAGCTCTGGGGCCAACGTCCTGACTTTC. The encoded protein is CASSLFSSGANVLTF.